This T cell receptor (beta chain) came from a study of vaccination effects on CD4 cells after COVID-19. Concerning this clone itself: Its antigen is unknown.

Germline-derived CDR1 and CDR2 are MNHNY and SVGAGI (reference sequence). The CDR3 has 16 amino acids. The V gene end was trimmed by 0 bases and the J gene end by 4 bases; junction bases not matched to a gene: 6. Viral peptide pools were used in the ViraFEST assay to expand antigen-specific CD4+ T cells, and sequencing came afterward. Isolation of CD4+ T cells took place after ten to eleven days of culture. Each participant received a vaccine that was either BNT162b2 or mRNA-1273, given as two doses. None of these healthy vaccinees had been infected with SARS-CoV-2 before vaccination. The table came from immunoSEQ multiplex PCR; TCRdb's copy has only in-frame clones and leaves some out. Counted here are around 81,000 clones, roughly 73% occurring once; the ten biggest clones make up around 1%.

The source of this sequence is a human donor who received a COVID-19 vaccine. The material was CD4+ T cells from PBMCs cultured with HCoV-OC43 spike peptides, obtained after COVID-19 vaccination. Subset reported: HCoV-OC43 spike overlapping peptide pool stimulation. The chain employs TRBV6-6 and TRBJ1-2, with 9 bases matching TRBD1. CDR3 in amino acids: CASSYSWTGDFYGYTF. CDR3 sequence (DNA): TGTGCCAGCAGTTACTCGTGGACAGGGGATTTCTATGGCTACACCTTC.